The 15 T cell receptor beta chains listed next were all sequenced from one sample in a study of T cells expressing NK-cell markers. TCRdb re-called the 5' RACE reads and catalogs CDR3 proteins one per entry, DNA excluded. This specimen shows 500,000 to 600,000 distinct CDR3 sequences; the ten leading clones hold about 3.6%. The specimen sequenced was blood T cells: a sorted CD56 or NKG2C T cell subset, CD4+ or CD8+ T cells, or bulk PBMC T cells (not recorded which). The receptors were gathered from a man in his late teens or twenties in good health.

CDR3 in amino acids: CASSLRSAATEAFF. The V and J genes are TRBV27 and TRBJ1-1. CDR3 length: 14 amino acids. Germline assignment: CDR1 MNHEY and CDR2 SMNVEV (reference sequence).

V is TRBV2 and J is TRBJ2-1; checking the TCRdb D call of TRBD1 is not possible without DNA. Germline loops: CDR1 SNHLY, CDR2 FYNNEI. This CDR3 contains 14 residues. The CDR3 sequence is CASSGPGGFNEQFF.

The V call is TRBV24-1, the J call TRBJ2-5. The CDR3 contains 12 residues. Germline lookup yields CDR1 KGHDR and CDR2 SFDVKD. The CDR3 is CATSELGETQYF.

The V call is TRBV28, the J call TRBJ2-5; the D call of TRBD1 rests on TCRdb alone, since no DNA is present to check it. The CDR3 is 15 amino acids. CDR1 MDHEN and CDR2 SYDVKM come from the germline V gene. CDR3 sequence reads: CASSSGSGQQETQYF.

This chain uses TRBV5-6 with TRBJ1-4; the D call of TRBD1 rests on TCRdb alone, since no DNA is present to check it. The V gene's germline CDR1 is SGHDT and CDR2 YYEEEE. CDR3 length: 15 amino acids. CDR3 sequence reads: CASSLWGRSNEKLFF.

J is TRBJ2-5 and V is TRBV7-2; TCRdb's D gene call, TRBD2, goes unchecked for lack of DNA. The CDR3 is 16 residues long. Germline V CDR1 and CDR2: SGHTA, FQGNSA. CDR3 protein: CASSLGPSGIAETQYF.

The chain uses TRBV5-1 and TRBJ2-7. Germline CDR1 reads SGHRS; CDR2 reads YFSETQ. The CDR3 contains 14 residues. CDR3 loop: CASSPDRGSYEQYF.

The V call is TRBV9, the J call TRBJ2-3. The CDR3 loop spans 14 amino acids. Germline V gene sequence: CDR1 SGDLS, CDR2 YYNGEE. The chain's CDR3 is CASSPNPGADTQYF.

The CDR3 is CASSSLGATTEAFF. The chain uses TRBV12-3 or TRBV12-4 and TRBJ1-1; absent DNA, TCRdb's TRBD1 call cannot be checked. The CDR3 length is 14 residues.

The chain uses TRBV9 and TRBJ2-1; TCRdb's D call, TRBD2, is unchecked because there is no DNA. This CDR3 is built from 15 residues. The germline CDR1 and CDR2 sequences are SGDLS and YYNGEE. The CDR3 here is CASSVVWTSIREQFF. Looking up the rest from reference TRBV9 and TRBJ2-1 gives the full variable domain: DSGVTQTPKHLITATGQRVTLRCSPRSGDLSVYWYQQSLDQGLQFLIQYYNGEERAKGNILERFSAQQFPDLHSELNLSSLELGDSALYFCASSVVWTSIREQFFGPGTRLTVL.

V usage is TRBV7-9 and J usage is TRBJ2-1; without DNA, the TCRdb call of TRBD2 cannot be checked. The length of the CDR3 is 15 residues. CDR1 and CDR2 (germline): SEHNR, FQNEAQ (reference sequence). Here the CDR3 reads CASSSTSGRHNEQFF.

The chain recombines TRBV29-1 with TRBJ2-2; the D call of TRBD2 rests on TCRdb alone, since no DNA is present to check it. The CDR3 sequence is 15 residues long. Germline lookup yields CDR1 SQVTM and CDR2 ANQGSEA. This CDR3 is CSVMGLAGGTGELFF.

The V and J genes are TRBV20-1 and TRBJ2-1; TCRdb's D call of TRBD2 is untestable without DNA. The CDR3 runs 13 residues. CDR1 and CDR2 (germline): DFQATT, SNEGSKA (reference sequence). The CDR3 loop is CSASGSSNNEQFF.

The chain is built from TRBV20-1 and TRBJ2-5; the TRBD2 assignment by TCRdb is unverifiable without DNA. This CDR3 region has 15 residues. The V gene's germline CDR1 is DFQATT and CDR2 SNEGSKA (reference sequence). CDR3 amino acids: CSAARGSGEQETQYF.

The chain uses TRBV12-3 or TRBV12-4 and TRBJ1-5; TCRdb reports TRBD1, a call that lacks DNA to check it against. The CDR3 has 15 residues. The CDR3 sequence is CASSPRGDGHQPQHF.